This record covers a single T cell receptor (beta chain). The target of this receptor is not known. Base qualities were left out, and no much larger clone turns up one base away. The data derive from a study of blood T cell repertoires in COVID-19 (dated by TCRdb to the early 2020s). Broadly, across the study: Samples covering the acute and convalescent phases of COVID-19 were provided by collaborators in the United States, Italy and Spain. The material from the prospective study consisted of cDNA or gDNA derived from T cells, B-cell-depleted T cells, or PBMCs. Deeply sampled blood TCRbeta repertoires from subjects exposed to, actively infected with, or recovered from COVID-19 were included in the dataset. The repertoires were released in a freely available public database intended as a resource for research on the immune response to SARS-CoV-2. The samples were drawn from two sources: the first 160 participants of the ongoing ImmuneRACE study, and 1,254 subjects contributed by 6 global collaborators. Nearly every sample came with metadata listing a de-identified subject ID, COVID-19 status, age in years and sex. Where available, HLA class I and class II types were obtained from metadata supplied by the sample provider rather than from assay-based typing. Summary of the overall study and its limitations: How much clinical and demographic metadata was included differed by source and by participant, and the metadata was provided uncurated.

Another Seattle source contributed samples from volunteer blood donors who had recovered from COVID-19. Each collaborating institution followed its own protocols to collect whole blood in K2EDTA tubes. For TCRbeta analysis, collaborators shipped samples as frozen whole blood, isolated PBMCs, or DNA extracted from either of those sample types. V lost 9 bases and J lost 5 bases, and the count of bases not matched to a germline gene is 14. CDR1 and CDR2 are drawn from the germline V gene (reference sequence): LNHDA, SQIVND. The CDR3 has 15 amino acids, counting the end cysteine and phenylalanine. Solely the CDR3 DNA is kept, with 45 bases framed from the first base. The immunoSEQ Assay, a bias-controlled multiplex PCR, was used to amplify TCRbeta CDR3 regions from genomic DNA. The study's own analysis went as follows. Nucleated cell counts per sample were estimated from amplification of reference gene primers within the assay. Sequence reads were collapsed and filtered to measure the absolute abundance of every unique TCRbeta CDR3 rearrangement. For each sample, productive Simpson clonality was calculated as the square root of Simpson's diversity index over productive rearrangements. Not all clones reach the TCRdb copy of this immuneACCESS table, which keeps in-frame sequences only. Checked studies attribute under half of the gap to unresolved V genes and leave the rest unexplained. That table supplies the V and J calls and clone size; D and trimming were determined from the DNA. A total of 250,000 to 300,000 clones appear in this sample, 88% of them only once. The ten largest clones take up 0.99% of the sample.

The chain employs TRBV19 and TRBJ2-5; a stretch of 8 junction bases matches TRBD2. Sequencing was performed on peripheral blood. This TCR came from a woman between 40 and 55 years old who had recovered from COVID-19. The CDR3 protein is CASGLADSTGETQYF. The nucleotide sequence is TGTGCCAGCGGACTAGCCGACTCTACGGGGGAGACCCAGTACTTC.